The T cell receptor (beta chain) under discussion was sequenced for a study of vaccination effects on CD4 cells after COVID-19. Study-wide results and limits: Healthy vaccine recipients' vaccine-induced clones were almost all SARS-CoV-2 mono-reactive.

The CDR3 length is 15 residues. Germline CDR1 reads KGHDR; CDR2 reads SFDVKD. V lost 7 bases to trimming and J lost 6 bases, with 19 bases between them. With regard to this clone: Its antigen is still unknown.

Pools of viral peptides were used by the ViraFEST assay to expand antigen-specific CD4+ T cells ahead of sequencing. CD4+ T cells were isolated after around ten days of culture. Vaccinated recipients, who were negative for nucleocapsid antibodies, had no history of SARS-CoV-2 infection. TCRdb keeps only in-frame clones here, not all; method: immunoSEQ multiplex PCR. This table holds fewer than 70,000 clones, about four fifths found once. This receptor was obtained from a human donor who received a COVID-19 vaccine. V gene TRBV24-1 combines with J gene TRBJ2-3; tentative D call: TRBD2 (6 bases). Sequenced here: CD4+ T cells from PBMCs cultured with SARS-CoV-2 spike peptides, sampled before COVID-19 vaccination. CDR3 residues: CATRAGNGGIDTQYF. In DNA, the CDR3 is TGTGCCACCAGGGCTGGGAACGGGGGAATCGATACGCAGTATTTT.